The rows below give T cell receptor beta chains drawn from one sample of a study of cytomegalovirus exposure and HLA in healthy donors. TCRdb's table, derived via immunoSEQ multiplex PCR, lists solely in-frame clones and lacks some. The profile covers 150,000 to 200,000 clones, with approximately 84% appearing a single time and 10% taken by the ten largest. Sequenced sample: PBMCs. The source of these receptors is a man aged 25 to 45 in good health and CMV-seropositive. The conserved cysteine and the conserved F or W are not part of the CDR3 here. Fields, in order: V gene, CDR3 protein.

TRBV28	ASSYPGESSYEQY
TRBV4-1	ASRQGLLAEGQRGNEQF
TRBV29-1	SVARDSVEQY
TRBV27	ASRALTSGRWGTDTQY
TRBV7-8	ASTISGRADTQY
TRBV7-2	ASSLNSPAGANYNEQF
TRBV11-2	ASSLAEASQF
TRBV7-3	ASSRTTSGGTDTQY
TRBV5-1	ASSAGLNEKLF
TRBV30	AWSVEEGRTAKLF
TRBV10-3	AMPLETGVLNSPLH
TRBV7-3	ASSPSTGEETQY
TRBV5-1	ASSVDGGLYGYT
TRBV6-1	ASSREEGTYEQY
TRBV28	ASSATANEQY